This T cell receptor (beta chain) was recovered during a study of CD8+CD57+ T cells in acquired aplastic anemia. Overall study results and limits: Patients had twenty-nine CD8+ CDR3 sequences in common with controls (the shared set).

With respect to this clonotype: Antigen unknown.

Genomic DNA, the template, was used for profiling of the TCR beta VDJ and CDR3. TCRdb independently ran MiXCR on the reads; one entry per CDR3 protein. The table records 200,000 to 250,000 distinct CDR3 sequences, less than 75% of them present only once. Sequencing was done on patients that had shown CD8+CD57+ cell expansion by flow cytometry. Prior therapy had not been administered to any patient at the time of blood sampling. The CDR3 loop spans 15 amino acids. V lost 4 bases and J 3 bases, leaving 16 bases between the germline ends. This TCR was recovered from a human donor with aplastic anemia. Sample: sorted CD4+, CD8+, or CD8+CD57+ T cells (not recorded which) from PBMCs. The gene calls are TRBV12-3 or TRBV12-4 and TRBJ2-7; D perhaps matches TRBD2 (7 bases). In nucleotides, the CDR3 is TGTGCCAGCAGTTACGCTGGGGGGGCCAACTACGAGCAGTACTTC. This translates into CASSYAGGANYEQYF.